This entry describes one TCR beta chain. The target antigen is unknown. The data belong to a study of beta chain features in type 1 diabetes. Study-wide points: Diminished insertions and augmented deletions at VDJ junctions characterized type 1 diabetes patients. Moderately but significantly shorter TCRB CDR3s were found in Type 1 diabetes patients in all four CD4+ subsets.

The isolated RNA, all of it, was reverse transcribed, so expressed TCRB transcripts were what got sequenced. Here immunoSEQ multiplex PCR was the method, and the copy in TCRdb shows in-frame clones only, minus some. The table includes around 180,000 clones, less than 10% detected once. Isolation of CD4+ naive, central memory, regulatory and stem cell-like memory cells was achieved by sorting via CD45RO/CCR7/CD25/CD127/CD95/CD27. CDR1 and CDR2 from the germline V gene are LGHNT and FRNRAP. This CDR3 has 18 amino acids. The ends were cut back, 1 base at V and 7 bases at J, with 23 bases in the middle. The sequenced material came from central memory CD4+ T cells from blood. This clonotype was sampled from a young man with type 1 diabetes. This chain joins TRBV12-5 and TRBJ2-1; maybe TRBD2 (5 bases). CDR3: CASGLDGRDVLGVNEQFF. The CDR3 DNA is TGTGCTAGTGGTTTGGACGGAAGAGACGTTCTCGGGGTGAATGAGCAGTTCTTC.